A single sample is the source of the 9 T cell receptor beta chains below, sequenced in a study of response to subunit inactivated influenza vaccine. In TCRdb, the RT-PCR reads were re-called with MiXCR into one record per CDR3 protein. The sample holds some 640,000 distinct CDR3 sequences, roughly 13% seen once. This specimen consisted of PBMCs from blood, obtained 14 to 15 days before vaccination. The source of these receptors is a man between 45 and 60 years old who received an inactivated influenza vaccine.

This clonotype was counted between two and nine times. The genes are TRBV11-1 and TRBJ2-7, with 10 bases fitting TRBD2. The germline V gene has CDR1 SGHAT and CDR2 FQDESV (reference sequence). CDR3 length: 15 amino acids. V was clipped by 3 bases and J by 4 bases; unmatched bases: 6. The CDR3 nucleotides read TGTGCCAGCAGCTTGACTAGCGGGTCACTTTACGAGCAGTACTTC. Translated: CASSLTSGSLYEQYF.

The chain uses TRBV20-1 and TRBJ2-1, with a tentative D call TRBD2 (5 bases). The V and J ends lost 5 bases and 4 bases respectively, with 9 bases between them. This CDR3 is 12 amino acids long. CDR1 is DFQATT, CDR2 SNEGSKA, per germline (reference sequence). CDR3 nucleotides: TGCAGTGCTGGGAGTCGGTACAATGAGCAGTTCTTC. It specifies CSAGSRYNEQFF.

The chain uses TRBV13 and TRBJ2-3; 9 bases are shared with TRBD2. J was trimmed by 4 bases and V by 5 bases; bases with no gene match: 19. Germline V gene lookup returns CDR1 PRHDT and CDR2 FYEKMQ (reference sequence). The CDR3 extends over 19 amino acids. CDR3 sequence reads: CASSPDRPKREERSDTQYF. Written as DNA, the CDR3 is TGTGCCAGCAGCCCCGATCGGCCTAAGCGGGAGGAGAGGTCAGATACGCAGTATTTT.

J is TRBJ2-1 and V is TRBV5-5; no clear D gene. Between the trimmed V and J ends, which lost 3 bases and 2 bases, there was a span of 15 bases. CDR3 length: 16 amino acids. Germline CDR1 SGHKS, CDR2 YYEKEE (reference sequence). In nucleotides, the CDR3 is TGTGCCAGCAGCTGCCCTCTTTCCGGCCCCTACAATGAGCAGTTCTTC. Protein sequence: CASSCPLSGPYNEQFF.

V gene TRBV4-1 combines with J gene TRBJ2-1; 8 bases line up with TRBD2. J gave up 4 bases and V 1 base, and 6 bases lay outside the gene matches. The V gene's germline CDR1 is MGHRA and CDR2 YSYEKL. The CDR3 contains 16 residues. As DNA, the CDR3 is TGCGCCAGCAGCCAAGCTGAACTAGCGGAATACAATGAGCAGTTCTTC. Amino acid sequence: CASSQAELAEYNEQFF.

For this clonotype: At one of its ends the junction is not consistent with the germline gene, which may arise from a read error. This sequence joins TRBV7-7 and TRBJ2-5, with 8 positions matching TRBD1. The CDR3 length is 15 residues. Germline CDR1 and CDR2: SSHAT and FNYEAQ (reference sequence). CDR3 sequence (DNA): TGTGCTAGCAGCTTAGACGCAGGGGGCGAAGAGACCCAGTACTTC. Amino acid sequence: CASSLDAGGEETQYF.

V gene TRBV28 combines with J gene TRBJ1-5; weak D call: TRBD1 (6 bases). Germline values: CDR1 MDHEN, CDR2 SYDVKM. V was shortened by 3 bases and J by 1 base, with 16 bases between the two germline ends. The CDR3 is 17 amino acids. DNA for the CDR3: TGTGCCAGCAGTTTCGGAATGGCCGGGGGCAGCAATCAGCCCCAGCATTTT. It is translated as CASSFGMAGGSNQPQHF.

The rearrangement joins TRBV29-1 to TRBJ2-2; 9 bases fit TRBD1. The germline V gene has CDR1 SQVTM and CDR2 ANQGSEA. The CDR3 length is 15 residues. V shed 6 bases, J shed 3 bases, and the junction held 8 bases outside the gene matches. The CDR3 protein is CSVVRRDRDTGELFF. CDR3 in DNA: TGCAGCGTGGTTAGGAGGGACAGGGACACCGGGGAGCTGTTTTTT.

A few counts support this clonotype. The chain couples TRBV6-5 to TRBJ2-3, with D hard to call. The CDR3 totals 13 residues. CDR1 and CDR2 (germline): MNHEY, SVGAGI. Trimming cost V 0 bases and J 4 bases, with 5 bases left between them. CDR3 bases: TGTGCCAGCAGTTACTCGATCGCAGATACGCAGTATTTT. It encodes CASSYSIADTQYF.